A selection of T cell receptor beta chains follows, all from one sample in a study of blood T cell repertoires in COVID-19. Clones were sequenced by immunoSEQ multiplex PCR, and TCRdb holds only the in-frame ones, with some missing. The table lists 220,000 or so clones, around 81% of them singletons, with roughly 3% in the top ten. The specimen sequenced was peripheral blood. The receptors come from a woman younger than 45 who had recovered from COVID-19. Each CDR3 is given with its conserved first and last residue. D genes are given only for firm matches. Only part of the rows carry a size: once, few, many, or a class if the clone is expanded.

>.|TRBV15|.|TRBJ1-1
TGTGCCACCAGCAGTCCCAGGGGTCTGAACACTGAAGCTTTCTTT
CATSSPRGLNTEAFF
>.|TRBV28|.|TRBJ2-5
TGTGCCAGCAGTTTACAGGGCGAAGAGACCCAGTACTTC
CASSLQGEETQYF
>TRBD1|TRBV3-1/TRBV3-2|.|TRBJ1-1
TGTGCCAGCAGCCTGGACAGGTTTACTGAAGCTTTCTTT
CASSLDRFTEAFF
>TRBD1|TRBV28|.|TRBJ1-1
TGTGCCAGCAGTTATCTACAGGGGCCGCCGTTAGGAGCTTTCTTT
CASSYLQGPPLGAFF
>.|TRBV30|.|TRBJ1-2
TGTGCCTGGGGAACGGGAAGCAACTATGGCTACACCTTC
CAWGTGSNYGYTF
>.|TRBV6-1|many|TRBJ1-5
TGTGCCAGCAGTGAATATCCCGGTTATCAGCCCCAGCATTTT
CASSEYPGYQPQHF
>.|TRBV19|.|TRBJ2-2
TGTGCCACCGGACAGTCGCCCGGGGAGCTGTTTTTT
CATGQSPGELFF
>.|TRBV27|.|TRBJ2-3
TGTGCCAGCAGTCGACAGGTTGCTGCAGATACGCAGTATTTT
CASSRQVAADTQYF
>.|TRBV5-6|once|TRBJ2-3
TGTGCCAGCAGCTTTACTACAGGGAGATCCACAGATACGCAGTATTTT
CASSFTTGRSTDTQYF
>.|TRBV9|.|TRBJ2-5
TGTGCCAGCAGCGTAGGGCGGTCTCAAGAGACCCAGTACTTC
CASSVGRSQETQYF
>.|TRBV4-2|once|TRBJ1-3
TGTGCCAGCAGCCCCCAAGGACAGTTGTATGGAAACACCATATATTTT
CASSPQGQLYGNTIYF
>.|TRBV27|.|TRBJ2-1
TGTGCCAGCAGTTTATCGGGGCATCCCATATACAATGAGCAGTTCTTC
CASSLSGHPIYNEQFF
>.|TRBV5-1|.|TRBJ1-3
TGCGCCAGCAGCTTGGCCCTACAGGGCTCTGGAAACACCATATATTTT
CASSLALQGSGNTIYF
>TRBD2|TRBV6-4|.|TRBJ2-1
TGTGCCAGCAGTGAGGACGGGAGGTCCTACAATGAGCAGTTCTTC
CASSEDGRSYNEQFF
>.|TRBV6-5|once|TRBJ2-1
TGTGCCAGCAGTTACTCGTCAGGGAATGAGCAGTTCTTC
CASSYSSGNEQFF
>TRBD1|TRBV6-5|.|TRBJ2-7
TGTGCCAGCAGTAGCCCGACAGGGATCGAGCAGTACTTC
CASSSPTGIEQYF
>TRBD2|TRBV11-2|.|TRBJ2-1
TGTGCCAGCAGCTTGACTAGCGGGAGCGCTCCTCCTTACAATGAGCAGTTCTTC
CASSLTSGSAPPYNEQFF
>TRBD2|TRBV5-1|.|TRBJ2-1
TGCGCCAGCAGCTTGTCAGCTAGCGGGGGGGGTAATGAGCAGTTCTTC
CASSLSASGGGNEQFF
>.|TRBV5-6|.|TRBJ2-7
TGTGCCAGCAGCTTGCTCTCCAGAAGCGAGCAGTACTTC
CASSLLSRSEQYF
>TRBD2|TRBV11-3|.|TRBJ2-5
TGTGCCAGCAGCTTCGGGGGGGACCAGACCCAGTACTTC
CASSFGGDQTQYF
>TRBD1|TRBV28|.|TRBJ1-6
TGTGCCAGCAGCCAGGACAGGGGTTGGAATTCACCCCTCCACTTT
CASSQDRGWNSPLHF
>.|TRBV30|.|TRBJ1-4
TGTGCCTGCAGTAGGACAGTCGCAACTAATGAAAAACTGTTTTTT
CACSRTVATNEKLFF
>.|TRBV6-5|.|TRBJ2-7
TGTGCCAGCAGTTACGCACAGCTCAACTACGAGCAGTACTTC
CASSYAQLNYEQYF
>TRBD1|TRBV28|.|TRBJ1-2
TGTGCCAGCAGTTTAGGCAGGGGGCTGGGAAGCTACACCTTC
CASSLGRGLGSYTF
>.|TRBV14|.|TRBJ2-5
TGTGCCAGCAGCCAGGGGGCCAAGGGGCAGGAGACCCAGTACTTC
CASSQGAKGQETQYF
>TRBD1|TRBV6-5|.|TRBJ2-7
TGTGCCAGCAAACAGGACAGGCGTGGCGAGCAGTACTTC
CASKQDRRGEQYF
>.|TRBV9|.|TRBJ2-5
TGTGCCAGCAGCGTAGGCGAGGTCCAAGAGACCCAGTACTTC
CASSVGEVQETQYF
>TRBD2|TRBV2|.|TRBJ2-1
TGTGCCAGCAGTGAGGGGAGGGGACCGTACAATGAGCAGTTCTTC
CASSEGRGPYNEQFF
>TRBD2|TRBV15|.|TRBJ2-5
TGTGCCACCAGCACCGGACGTAGCGGGATCCCCGAGACCCAGTACTTC
CATSTGRSGIPETQYF
>.|TRBV21-1|.|TRBJ1-2
TGTGCCAGCAGCAAAAAGGGACATCCGTATGGGCAATATGGCTACACCTTC
CASSKKGHPYGQYGYTF
>TRBD1|TRBV10-3|.|TRBJ2-2
TGTGCCATCAGTGATGCAGGGGGCACCGGGGAGCTGTTTTTT
CAISDAGGTGELFF
>TRBD2|TRBV7-9|.|TRBJ2-1
TGTGCCAGCAGCTTAGCCACCGGGACTAGCGGAGCGTTTCGGTTCTTC
CASSLATGTSGAFRFF
>.|TRBV12-3/TRBV12-4|.|TRBJ2-7
TGTGCCAGCAGTTCAAACTACGAGCAGTACTTC
CASSSNYEQYF
>.|TRBV9|.|TRBJ2-3
TGTGCCAGCAGCGTAGCCTTACTAGATACGCAGTATTTT
CASSVALLDTQYF
>.|TRBV19|.|TRBJ1-5
TGTGCCAGTAGTATAGGGTTCAGGTATGTTATCTGGCAGCCCCAGCATTTT
CASSIGFRYVIWQPQHF
>.|TRBV21-1|.|TRBJ2-2
TGTGCCAGCAGAACACAGGGAGTCGGCTTTATCGCCGGGGAGCTGTTTTTT
CASRTQGVGFIAGELFF
>TRBD1|TRBV11-3|.|TRBJ2-7
TGTGCCAGCAGCCCTCACGGGGGACAGGGGCCCTACGAGCAGTACTTC
CASSPHGGQGPYEQYF
>TRBD1|TRBV24-1|.|TRBJ2-7
TGTGCCACCAGTGACCTCGACAGGGTTGAGACCTACGAGCAGTACTTC
CATSDLDRVETYEQYF
>.|TRBV19|.|TRBJ1-5
TGTGCCAGTAGTCAGGGTGCTTATAGCAATCAGCCCCAGCATTTT
CASSQGAYSNQPQHF
>.|TRBV9|few|TRBJ1-2
TGTGCCAGCAGCGTAGCCCGCGGGGGATTTAACTATGGCTACACCTTC
CASSVARGGFNYGYTF
>.|TRBV10-3|once|TRBJ2-7
TGTGCCATCAGTGGCGGCGCGGCCAGCTACGAGCAGTACTTC
CAISGGAASYEQYF
>.|TRBV27|.|TRBJ1-6
TGTGCCAGCAGGGGCATAGAGACGGATAATTCACCCCTCCACTTT
CASRGIETDNSPLHF
>.|TRBV6-5|.|TRBJ1-5
TGTGCCAGCAGTCCTGGACAGCTCAATCAGCCCCAGCATTTT
CASSPGQLNQPQHF
>.|TRBV28|.|TRBJ2-7
TGTGCCAGCAGCGCTGTAGTAAGCCTTTCCTACGAGCAGTACTTC
CASSAVVSLSYEQYF
>TRBD1|TRBV5-1|.|TRBJ2-7
TGCGCCAGCAGAAGGGACGGACAGGGAACCTACGAGCAGTACTTC
CASRRDGQGTYEQYF
>TRBD1|TRBV7-9|.|TRBJ2-5
TGTGCCAGCAGCTTAAATACAGGGGAAGAGACCCAGTACTTC
CASSLNTGEETQYF